This TCR beta chain was observed in a study of T cells in Graves' hyperthyroidism and ophthalmopathy. In the study overall: Peripheral blood sampling occurred at initial diagnosis, before any treatment.

There were TCR beta CDR3 regions amplified from RNA transcripts. First-round RT-PCR targeting the TCR CDR3 was performed with the HTBI primer set. Each CDR3 protein is one row after TCRdb ran MiXCR on the multiplex PCR reads. Among around 250,000 distinct CDR3 sequences listed, just over 14% were seen once. This clonotype was observed at least ten times. Germline V gene data show CDR1 as MNHNS and CDR2 as SASEGT. The CDR3 contains 13 residues. The V segment lost 8 bases and the J segment 4 bases; nucleotides outside the gene matches: 4. The chain uses TRBV6-1 and TRBJ2-1; TRBD2 matches 8 bases. The sequenced sample consisted of blood. The TCR was taken from a woman in her 40s with Graves' hyperthyroidism that later progressed to Graves' ophthalmopathy. Here the CDR3 DNA reads TGTGCCAGCCGGACTAGCAAGTACAATGAGCAGTTCTTC. It specifies CASRTSKYNEQFF.